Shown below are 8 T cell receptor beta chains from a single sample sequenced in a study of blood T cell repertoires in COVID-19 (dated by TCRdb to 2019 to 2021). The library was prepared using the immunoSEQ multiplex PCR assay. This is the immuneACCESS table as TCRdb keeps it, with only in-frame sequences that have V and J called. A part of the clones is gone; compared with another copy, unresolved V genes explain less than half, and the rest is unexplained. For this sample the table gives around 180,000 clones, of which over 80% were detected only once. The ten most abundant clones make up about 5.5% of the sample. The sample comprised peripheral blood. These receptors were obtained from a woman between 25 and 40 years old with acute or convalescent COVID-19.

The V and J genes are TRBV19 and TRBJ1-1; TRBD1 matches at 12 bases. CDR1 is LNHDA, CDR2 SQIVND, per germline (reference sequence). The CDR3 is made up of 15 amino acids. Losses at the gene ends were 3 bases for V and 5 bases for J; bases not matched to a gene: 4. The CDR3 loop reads CASSIGTGGRTEAFF. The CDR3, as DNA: TGTGCCAGTAGTATCGGGACAGGGGGCCGAACTGAAGCTTTCTTT.

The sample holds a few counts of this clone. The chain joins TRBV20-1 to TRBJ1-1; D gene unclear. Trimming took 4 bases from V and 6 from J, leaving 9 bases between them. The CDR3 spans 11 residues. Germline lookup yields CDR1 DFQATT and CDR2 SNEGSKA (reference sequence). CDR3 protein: CSATLYPEAFF. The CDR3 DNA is TGCAGTGCTACCTTATATCCTGAAGCTTTCTTT.

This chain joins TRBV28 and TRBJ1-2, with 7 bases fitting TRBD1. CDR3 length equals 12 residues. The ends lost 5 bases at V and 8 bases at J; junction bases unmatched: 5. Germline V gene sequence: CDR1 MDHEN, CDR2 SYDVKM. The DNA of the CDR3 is TGTGCCAGCAGTCTTACAGGGGTCGGCTACACCTTC. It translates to CASSLTGVGYTF.

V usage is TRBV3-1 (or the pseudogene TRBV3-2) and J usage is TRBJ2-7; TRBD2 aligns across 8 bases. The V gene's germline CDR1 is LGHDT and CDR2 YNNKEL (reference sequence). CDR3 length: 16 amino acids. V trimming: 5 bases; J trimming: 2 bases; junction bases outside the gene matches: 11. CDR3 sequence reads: CASSDTPRGGAYEQYF. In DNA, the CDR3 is TGTGCCAGCAGCGACACACCCCGGGGGGGGGCCTACGAGCAGTACTTC.

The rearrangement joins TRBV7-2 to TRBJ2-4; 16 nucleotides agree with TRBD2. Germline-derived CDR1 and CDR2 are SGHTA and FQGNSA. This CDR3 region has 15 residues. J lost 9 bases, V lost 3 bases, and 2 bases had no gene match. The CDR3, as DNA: TGTGCCAGCAGCTTGGGACTAGCGGGAGGGGGCATTCAGTACTTC. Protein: CASSLGLAGGGIQYF.

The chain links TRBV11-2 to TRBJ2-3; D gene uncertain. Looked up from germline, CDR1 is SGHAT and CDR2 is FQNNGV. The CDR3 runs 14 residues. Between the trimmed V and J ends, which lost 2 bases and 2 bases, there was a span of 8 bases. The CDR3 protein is CASSLTLNTDTQYF. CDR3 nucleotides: TGTGCCAGCAGCTTAACTCTAAACACAGATACGCAGTATTTT.

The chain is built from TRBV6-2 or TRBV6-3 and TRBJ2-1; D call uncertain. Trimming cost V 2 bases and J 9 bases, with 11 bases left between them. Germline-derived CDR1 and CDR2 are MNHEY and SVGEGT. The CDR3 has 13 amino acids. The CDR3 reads CASSYRLESEQFF. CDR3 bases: TGTGCCAGCAGTTACCGGCTAGAATCTGAGCAGTTCTTC.

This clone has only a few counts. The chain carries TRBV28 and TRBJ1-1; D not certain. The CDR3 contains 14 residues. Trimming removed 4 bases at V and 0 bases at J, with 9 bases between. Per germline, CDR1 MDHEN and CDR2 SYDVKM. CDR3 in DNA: TGTGCCAGCAGTTGGAGGAATATGAACACTGAAGCTTTCTTT. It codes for CASSWRNMNTEAFF. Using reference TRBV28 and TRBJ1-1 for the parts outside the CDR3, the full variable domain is DVKVTQSSRYLVKRTGEKVFLECVQDMDHENMFWYRQDPGLGLRLIYFSYDVKMKEKGDIPEGYSVSREKKERFSLILESASTNQTSMYLCASSWRNMNTEAFFGQGTRLTVV.